This T cell receptor (beta chain) derives from a study of blood T cell repertoires in COVID-19. This CDR3 is 15 amino acids long. Trimming pared 7 bases from V and 4 bases from J, leaving 22 bases between. Germline assignment: CDR1 SQVTM and CDR2 ANQGSEA. Clones were sequenced by immunoSEQ multiplex PCR, and TCRdb holds only the in-frame ones, with some missing. The sample lists hundreds of thousands of clones, roughly 90% occurring once. The sequenced sample consisted of PBMCs or T cells enriched from blood (not recorded which). The source of this sequence is a woman in her thirties or forties who had recovered from COVID-19. This chain connects TRBV29-1 to TRBJ1-1; D call uncertain. The DNA of the CDR3 is TGCAGCGGGACCCCGGGGTACTACGGAGGCACTGAAGCTTTCTTT. Its protein product is CSGTPGYYGGTEAFF. The complete variable domain, with remaining parts taken from reference TRBV29-1 and TRBJ1-1, reads SAVISQKPSRDICQRGTSLTIQCQVDSQVTMMFWYRQQPGQSLTLIATANQGSEATYESGFVIDKFPISRPNLTFSTLTVSNMSPEDSSIYLCSGTPGYYGGTEAFFGQGTRLTVV.